This TCR beta chain was obtained from a study of blood T cell repertoires in COVID-19. Study summary: Material from acute and convalescent COVID-19 was sourced from the United States, Italy and Spain. From T cells, B-cell-depleted T cells, or PBMCs came the material, which was cDNA or gDNA.

Seattle cases were enrolled at active infection and followed longitudinally. Unmatched junction bases numbered 5, after V lost 4 bases and J lost 4 bases. The CDR3 has 15 amino acids. Looked up from germline, CDR1 is LNHDA and CDR2 is SQIVND (reference sequence). How the authors handled the data: For nucleated cells, counts were estimated from reference gene primer amplification. TCRdb's copy holds only in-frame clones and misses some; the assay was immunoSEQ multiplex PCR. V and J calls and clone size come straight from that table; D and trimming were deduced from the DNA. The sample carries around 29,000 clones, approximately 83% recorded once.

The sample consisted of peripheral blood. The TCR comes from a woman of 80 years or more with COVID-19, enrolled during active disease. The rearrangement uses TRBV19 and TRBJ1-1; TRBD1 matches at 11 bases. CDR3 nucleotide sequence: TGTGCCAGTAGTAAAGGACAGGGGGCGACCACTGAAGCTTTCTTT. It yields the protein CASSKGQGATTEAFF.